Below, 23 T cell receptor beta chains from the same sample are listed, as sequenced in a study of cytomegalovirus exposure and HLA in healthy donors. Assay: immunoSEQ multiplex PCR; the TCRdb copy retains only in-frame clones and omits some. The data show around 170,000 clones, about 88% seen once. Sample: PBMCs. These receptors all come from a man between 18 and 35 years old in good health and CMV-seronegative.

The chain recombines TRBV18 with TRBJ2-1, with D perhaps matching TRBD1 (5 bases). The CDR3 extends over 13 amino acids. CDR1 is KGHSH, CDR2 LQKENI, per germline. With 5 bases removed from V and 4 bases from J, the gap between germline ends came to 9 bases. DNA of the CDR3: TGTGCCAGCTCATCTGGGGCTTACAATGAGCAGTTCTTC. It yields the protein CASSSGAYNEQFF.

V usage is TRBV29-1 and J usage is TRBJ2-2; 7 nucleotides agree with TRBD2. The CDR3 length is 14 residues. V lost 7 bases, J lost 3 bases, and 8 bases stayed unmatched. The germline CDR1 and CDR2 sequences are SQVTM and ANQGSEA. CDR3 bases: TGCAGCGGTGGCGGGAGATTGGACACCGGGGAGCTGTTTTTT. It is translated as CSGGGRLDTGELFF.

The chain's CDR3 is CASTRVNEQFF. DNA for the CDR3: TGTGCCAGCACCAGGGTTAACGAGCAGTTCTTC. The rearrangement uses TRBV6-1 and TRBJ2-1, with a tentative D call TRBD1 (5 bases). The CDR3 length is 11 residues. V lost 7 bases to trimming and J lost 10 bases, with 11 bases between them. From germline, CDR1 is MNHNS and CDR2 SASEGT.

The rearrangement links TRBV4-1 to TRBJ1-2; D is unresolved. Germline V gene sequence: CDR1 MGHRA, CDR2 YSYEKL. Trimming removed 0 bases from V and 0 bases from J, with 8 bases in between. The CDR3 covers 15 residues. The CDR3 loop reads CASSQEGVPNYGYTF. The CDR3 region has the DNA TGCGCCAGCAGCCAAGAGGGAGTACCTAACTATGGCTACACCTTC.

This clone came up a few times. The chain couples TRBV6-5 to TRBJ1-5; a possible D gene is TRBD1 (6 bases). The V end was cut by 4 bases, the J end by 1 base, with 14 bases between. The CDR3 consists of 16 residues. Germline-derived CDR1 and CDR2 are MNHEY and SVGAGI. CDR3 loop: CASSSEGGRSNQPQHF. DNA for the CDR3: TGTGCCAGCAGTTCCGAGGGGGGGAGGAGCAATCAGCCCCAGCATTTT.

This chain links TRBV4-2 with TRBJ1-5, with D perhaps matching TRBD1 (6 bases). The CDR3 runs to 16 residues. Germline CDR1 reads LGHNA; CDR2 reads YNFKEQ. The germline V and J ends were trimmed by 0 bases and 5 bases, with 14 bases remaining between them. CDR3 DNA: TGTGCCAGCAGCCAAGATCAGGACAGAGCAGATCAGCCCCAGCATTTT. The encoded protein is CASSQDQDRADQPQHF.

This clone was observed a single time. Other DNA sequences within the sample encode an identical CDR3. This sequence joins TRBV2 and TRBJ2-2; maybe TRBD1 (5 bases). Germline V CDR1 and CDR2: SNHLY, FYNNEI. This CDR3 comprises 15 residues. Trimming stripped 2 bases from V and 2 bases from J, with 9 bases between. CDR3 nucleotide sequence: TGTGCCAGCAGTGAACAGGGTGCTAACACCGGGGAGCTGTTTTTT. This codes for CASSEQGANTGELFF.

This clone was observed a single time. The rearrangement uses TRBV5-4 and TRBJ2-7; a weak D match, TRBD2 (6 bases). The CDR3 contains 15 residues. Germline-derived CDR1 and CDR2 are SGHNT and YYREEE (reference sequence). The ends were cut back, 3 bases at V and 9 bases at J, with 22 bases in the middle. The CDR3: CASSSGTEAGGVQYF. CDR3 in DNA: TGTGCCAGCAGCTCCGGGACCGAGGCCGGCGGGGTGCAGTACTTC.

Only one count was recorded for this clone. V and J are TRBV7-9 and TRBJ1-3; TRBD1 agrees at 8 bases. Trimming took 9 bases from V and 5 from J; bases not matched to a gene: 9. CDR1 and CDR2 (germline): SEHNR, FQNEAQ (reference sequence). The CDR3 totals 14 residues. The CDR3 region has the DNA TGTGCCAGTGAAGCAGGGGGCGCGAGAAACACCATATATTTT. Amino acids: CASEAGGARNTIYF.

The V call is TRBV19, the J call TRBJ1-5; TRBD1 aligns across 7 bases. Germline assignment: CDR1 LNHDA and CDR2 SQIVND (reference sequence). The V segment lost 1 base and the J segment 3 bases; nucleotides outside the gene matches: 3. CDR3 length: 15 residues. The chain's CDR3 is CASSIAGQINQPQHF. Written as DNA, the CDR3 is TGTGCCAGTAGTATAGCGGGACAGATCAATCAGCCCCAGCATTTT.

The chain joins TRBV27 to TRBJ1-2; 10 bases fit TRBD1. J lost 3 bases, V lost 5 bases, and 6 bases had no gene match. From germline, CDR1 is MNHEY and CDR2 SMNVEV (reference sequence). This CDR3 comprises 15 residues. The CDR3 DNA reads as TGTGCCAGCAGTCTGGACAGGGGGGGTCACTATGGCTACACCTTC. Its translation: CASSLDRGGHYGYTF.

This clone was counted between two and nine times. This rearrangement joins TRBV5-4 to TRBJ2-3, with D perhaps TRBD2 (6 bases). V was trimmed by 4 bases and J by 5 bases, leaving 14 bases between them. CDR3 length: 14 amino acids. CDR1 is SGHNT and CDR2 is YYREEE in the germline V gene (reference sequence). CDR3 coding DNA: TGTGCCAGCAGCCTCGGACCGGGGGTAGATACGCAGTATTTT. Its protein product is CASSLGPGVDTQYF.

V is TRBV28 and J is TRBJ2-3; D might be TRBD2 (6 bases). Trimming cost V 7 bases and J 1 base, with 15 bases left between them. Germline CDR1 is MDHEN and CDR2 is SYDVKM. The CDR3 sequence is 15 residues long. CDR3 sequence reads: CASKFPAGRTDTQYF. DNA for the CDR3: TGTGCCAGCAAGTTTCCAGCGGGCCGCACAGATACGCAGTATTTT. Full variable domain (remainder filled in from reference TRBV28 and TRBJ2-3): DVKVTQSSRYLVKRTGEKVFLECVQDMDHENMFWYRQDPGLGLRLIYFSYDVKMKEKGDIPEGYSVSREKKERFSLILESASTNQTSMYLCASKFPAGRTDTQYFGPGTRLTVL.

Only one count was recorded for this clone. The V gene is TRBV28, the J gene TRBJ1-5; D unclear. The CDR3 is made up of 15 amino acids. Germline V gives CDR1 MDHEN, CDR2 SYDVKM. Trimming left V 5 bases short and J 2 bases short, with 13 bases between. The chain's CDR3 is CASSPPGEGNQPQHF. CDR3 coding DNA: TGTGCCAGCAGTCCCCCCGGGGAGGGCAATCAGCCCCAGCATTTT.

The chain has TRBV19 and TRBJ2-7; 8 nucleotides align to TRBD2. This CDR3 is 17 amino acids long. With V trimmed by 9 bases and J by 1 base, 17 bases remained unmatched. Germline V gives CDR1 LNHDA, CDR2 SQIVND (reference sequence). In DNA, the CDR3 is TGTGCCAGCGGGAGGGGGGGAAGCCGCCCAGGATCCTACGAGCAGTACTTC. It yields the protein CASGRGGSRPGSYEQYF.

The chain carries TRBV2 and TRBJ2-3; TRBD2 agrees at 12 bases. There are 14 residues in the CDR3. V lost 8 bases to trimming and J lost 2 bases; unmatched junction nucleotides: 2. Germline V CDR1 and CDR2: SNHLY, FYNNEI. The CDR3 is CASGLAGTTDTQYF. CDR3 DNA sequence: TGTGCCAGCGGACTAGCGGGAACCACAGATACGCAGTATTTT.

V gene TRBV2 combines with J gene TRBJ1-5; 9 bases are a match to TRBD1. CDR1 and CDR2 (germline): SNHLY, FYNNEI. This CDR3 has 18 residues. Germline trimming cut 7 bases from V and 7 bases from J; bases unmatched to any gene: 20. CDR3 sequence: CASTRAGTGLRTYQPQHF. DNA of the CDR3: TGTGCCAGCACAAGAGCGGGGACAGGGCTCCGAACCTACCAGCCCCAGCATTTT.

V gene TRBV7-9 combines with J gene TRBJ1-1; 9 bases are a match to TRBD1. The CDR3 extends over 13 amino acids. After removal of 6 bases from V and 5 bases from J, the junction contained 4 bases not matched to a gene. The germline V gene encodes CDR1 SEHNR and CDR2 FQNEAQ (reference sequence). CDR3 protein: CASRLGQGTEAFF. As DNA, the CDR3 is TGTGCCAGCAGACTAGGACAGGGGACTGAAGCTTTCTTT.

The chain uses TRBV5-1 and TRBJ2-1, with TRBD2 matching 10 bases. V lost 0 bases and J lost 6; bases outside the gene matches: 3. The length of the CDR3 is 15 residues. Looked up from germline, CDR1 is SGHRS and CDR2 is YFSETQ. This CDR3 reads CASSLGLAGPNEQFF. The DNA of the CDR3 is TGCGCCAGCAGCTTGGGACTAGCGGGCCCCAATGAGCAGTTCTTC.

The CDR3 protein is CATQGGETQYF. For the CDR3, the DNA is TGTGCCACCCAGGGGGGAGAGACCCAGTACTTC. The chain recombines TRBV6-5 with TRBJ2-5, with D tentatively TRBD1 (7 bases). V was clipped by 10 bases and J by 4 bases, with 10 bases between them. The germline CDR1 and CDR2 sequences are MNHEY and SVGAGI. The CDR3 is made up of 11 amino acids.

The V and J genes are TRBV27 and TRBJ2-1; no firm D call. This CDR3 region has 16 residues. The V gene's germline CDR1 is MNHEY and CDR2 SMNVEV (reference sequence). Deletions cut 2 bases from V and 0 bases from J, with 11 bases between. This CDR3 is CASSLGRLSSYNEQFF. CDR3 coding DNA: TGTGCCAGCAGTTTAGGGCGTCTTAGCTCCTACAATGAGCAGTTCTTC.

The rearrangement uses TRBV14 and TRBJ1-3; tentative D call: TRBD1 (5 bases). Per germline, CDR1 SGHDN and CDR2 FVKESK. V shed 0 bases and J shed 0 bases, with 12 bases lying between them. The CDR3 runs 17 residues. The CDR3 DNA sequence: TGTGCCAGCAGCCAAGATCTAATTCAGGGCTCTGGAAACACCATATATTTT. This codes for CASSQDLIQGSGNTIYF.

This chain's CDR3 is CASSAVGEETQYF. CDR3 DNA: TGTGCCAGCAGTGCTGTAGGGGAAGAGACCCAGTACTTC. The rearrangement uses TRBV6-6 and TRBJ2-5; possibly TRBD1 for D (5 bases). This CDR3 has 13 amino acids. V shed 5 bases and J shed 3 bases, with 10 bases lying between them. Per germline, CDR1 MNHNY and CDR2 SVGAGI (reference sequence).